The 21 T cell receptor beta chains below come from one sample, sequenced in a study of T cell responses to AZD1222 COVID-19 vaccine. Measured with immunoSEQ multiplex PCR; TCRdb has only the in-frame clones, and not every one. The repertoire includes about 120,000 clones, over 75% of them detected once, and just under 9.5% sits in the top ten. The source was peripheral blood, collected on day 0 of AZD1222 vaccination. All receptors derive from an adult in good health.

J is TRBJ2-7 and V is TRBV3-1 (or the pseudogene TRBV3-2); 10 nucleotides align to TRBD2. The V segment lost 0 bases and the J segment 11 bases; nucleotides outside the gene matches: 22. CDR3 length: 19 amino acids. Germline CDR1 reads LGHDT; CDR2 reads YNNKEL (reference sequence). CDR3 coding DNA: TGTGCCAGCAGCCAAGATAGGCCCGAACTAGCGGGGTACACATTCGGCAAGTACTTC. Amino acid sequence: CASSQDRPELAGYTFGKYF.

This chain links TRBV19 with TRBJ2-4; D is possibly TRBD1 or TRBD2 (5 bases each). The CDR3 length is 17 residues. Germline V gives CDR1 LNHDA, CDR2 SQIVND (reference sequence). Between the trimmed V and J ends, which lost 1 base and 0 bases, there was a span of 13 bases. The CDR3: CASSIGKGTLAKNIQYF. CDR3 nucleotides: TGTGCCAGTAGTATAGGGAAGGGGACCCTAGCCAAAAACATTCAGTACTTC. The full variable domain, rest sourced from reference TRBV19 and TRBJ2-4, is DGGITQSPKYLFRKEGQNVTLSCEQNLNHDAMYWYRQDPGQGLRLIYYSQIVNDFQKGDIAEGYSVSREKKESFPLTVTSAQKNPTAFYLCASSIGKGTLAKNIQYFGAGTRLSVL.

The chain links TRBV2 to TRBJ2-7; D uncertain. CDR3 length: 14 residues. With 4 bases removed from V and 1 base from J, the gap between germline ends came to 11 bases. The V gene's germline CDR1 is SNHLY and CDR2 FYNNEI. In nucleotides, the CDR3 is TGTGCCAGCAGTGCCCAAACAGTGTCCTACGAGCAGTACTTC. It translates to CASSAQTVSYEQYF.

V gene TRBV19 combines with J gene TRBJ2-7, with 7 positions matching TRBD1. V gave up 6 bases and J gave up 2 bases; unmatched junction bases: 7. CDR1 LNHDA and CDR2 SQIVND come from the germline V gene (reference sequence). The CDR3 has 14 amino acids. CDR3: CASSQRQGPYEQYF. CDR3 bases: TGTGCCAGTAGCCAACGACAGGGACCCTACGAGCAGTACTTC.

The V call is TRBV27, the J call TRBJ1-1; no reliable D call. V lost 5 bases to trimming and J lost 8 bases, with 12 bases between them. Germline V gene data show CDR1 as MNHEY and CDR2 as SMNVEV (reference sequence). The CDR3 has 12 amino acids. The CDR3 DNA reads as TGTGCCAGCAGTGAACGGGCCAAGGAAGCTTTCTTT. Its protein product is CASSERAKEAFF.

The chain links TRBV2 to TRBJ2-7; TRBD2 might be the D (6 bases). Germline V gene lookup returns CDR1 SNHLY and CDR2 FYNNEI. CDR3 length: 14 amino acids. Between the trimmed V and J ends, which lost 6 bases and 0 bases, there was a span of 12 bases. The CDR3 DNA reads TGTGCCAGCAGGGTAGCGGTAGGCTCCTACGAGCAGTACTTC. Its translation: CASRVAVGSYEQYF.

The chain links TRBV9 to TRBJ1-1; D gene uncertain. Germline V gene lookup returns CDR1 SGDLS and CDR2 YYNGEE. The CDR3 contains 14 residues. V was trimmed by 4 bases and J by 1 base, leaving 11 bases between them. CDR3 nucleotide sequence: TGTGCCAGCAGCCCTGGGCGGGGGAACACTGAAGCTTTCTTT. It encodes CASSPGRGNTEAFF.

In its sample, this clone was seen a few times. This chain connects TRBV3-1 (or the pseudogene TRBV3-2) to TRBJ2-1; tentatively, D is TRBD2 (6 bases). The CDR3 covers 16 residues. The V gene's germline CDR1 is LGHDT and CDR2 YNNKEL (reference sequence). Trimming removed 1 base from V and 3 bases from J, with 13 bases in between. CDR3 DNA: TGTGCCAGCAGCCAAGCGGGGGATAGCTTCTACAATGAGCAGTTCTTC. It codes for CASSQAGDSFYNEQFF.

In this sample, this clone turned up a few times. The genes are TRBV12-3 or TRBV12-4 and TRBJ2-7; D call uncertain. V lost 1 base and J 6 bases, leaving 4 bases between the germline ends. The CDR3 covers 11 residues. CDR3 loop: CASSLEGEQYF. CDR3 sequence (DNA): TGTGCCAGCAGTTTAGAGGGCGAGCAGTACTTC.

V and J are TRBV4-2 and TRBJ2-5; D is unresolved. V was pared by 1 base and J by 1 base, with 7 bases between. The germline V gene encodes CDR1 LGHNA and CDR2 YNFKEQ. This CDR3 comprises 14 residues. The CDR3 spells CASSQADPQETQYF. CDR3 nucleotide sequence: TGTGCCAGCAGCCAAGCCGACCCCCAAGAGACCCAGTACTTC.

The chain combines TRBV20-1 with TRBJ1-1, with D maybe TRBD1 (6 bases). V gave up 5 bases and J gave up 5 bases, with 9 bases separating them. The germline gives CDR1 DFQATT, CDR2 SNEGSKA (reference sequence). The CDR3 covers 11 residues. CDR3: CSAEGGTEAFF. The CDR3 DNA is TGCAGTGCTGAGGGGGGTACTGAAGCTTTCTTT.

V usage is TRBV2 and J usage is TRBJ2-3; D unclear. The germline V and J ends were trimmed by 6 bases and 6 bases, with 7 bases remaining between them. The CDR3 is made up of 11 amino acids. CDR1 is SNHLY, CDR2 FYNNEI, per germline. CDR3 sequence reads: CASRGWDTQYF. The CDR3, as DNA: TGTGCCAGCAGGGGGTGGGATACGCAGTATTTT.

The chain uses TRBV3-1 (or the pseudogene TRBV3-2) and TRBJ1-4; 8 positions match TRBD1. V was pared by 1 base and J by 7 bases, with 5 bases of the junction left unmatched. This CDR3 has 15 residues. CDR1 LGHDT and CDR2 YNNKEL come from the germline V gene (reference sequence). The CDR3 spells CASSQGAGGTEKLFF. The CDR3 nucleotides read TGTGCCAGCAGCCAAGGCGCAGGGGGCACTGAAAAACTGTTTTTT.

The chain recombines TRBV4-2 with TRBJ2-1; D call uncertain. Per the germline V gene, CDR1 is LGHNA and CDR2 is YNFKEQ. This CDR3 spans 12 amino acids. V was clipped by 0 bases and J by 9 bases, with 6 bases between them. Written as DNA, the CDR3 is TGTGCCAGCAGCCAAGATAACGGTGAGCAGTTCTTC. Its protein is CASSQDNGEQFF.

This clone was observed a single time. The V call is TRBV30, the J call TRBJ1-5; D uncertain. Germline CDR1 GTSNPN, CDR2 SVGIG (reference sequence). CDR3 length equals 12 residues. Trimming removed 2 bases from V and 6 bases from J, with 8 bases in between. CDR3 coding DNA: TGTGCCTGGAGTCTCCCGGGTCAGCCCCAGCATTTT. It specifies CAWSLPGQPQHF.

The CDR3 coding sequence is TGCAGCGTTGCCCACAGGATCAACACCGGGGAGCTGTTTTTT. It specifies CSVAHRINTGELFF. This chain uses TRBV29-1 with TRBJ2-2; D may be TRBD1 (5 bases). The CDR3 has 14 residues. The germline gives CDR1 SQVTM, CDR2 ANQGSEA. Deletions cut 4 bases from V and 2 bases from J, with 11 bases between.

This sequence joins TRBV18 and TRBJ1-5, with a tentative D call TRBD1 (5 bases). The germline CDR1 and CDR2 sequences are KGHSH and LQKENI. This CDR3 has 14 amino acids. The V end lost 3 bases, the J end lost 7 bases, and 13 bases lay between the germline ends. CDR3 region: CASSPGEGSQPQHF. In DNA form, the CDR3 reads TGTGCCAGCTCACCGGGGGAAGGGTCGCAGCCCCAGCATTTT.

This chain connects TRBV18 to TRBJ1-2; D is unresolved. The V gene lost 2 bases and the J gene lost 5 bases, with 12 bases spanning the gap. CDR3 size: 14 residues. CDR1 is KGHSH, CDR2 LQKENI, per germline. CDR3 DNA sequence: TGTGCCAGCTCACCAGAAACAGTGGTTTATGGCTACACCTTC. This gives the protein CASSPETVVYGYTF.

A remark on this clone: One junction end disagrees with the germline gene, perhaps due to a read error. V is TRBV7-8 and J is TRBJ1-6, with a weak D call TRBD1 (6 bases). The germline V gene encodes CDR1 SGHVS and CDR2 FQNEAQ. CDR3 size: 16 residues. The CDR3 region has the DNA TGTGCCAGCAGCTTAGGGGGGGCCTCCTATAGTTCACCCCTCCACTTT. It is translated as CASSLGGASYSSPLHF.

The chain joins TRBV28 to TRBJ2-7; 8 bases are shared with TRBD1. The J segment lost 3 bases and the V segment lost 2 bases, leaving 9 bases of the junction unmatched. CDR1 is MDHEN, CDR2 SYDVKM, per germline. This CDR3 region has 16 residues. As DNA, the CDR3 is TGTGCCAGCAGTTTAACCAGGACAGGGAAGAGCTACGAGCAGTACTTC. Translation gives CASSLTRTGKSYEQYF.

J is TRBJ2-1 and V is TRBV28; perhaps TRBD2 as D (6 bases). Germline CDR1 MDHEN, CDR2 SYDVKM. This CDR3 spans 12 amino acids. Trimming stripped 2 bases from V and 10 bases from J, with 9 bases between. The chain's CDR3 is CASSLEGREQFF. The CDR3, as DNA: TGTGCCAGCAGTTTAGAAGGGAGGGAGCAGTTCTTC.